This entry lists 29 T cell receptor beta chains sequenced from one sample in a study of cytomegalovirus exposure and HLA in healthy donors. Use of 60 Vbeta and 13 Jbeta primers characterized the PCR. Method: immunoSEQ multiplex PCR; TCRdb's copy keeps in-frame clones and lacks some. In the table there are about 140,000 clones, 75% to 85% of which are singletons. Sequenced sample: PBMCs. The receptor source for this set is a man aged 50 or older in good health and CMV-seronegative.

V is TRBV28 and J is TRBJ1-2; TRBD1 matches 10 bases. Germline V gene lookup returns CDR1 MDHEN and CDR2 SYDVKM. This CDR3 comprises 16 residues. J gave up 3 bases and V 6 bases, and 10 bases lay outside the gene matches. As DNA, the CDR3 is TGTGCCAGCAGCCTAGCTCCGGGACAGGGGCACTATGGCTACACCTTC. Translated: CASSLAPGQGHYGYTF.

CDR3 coding DNA: TGTGCCAGTAGTCGACTGAGTCAGCCCCAGCATTTT. Translation: CASSRLSQPQHF. The chain employs TRBV19 and TRBJ1-5; D unresolved. V shed 5 bases and J shed 6 bases, with 8 bases lying between them. Germline lookup yields CDR1 LNHDA and CDR2 SQIVND (reference sequence). CDR3 size: 12 residues.

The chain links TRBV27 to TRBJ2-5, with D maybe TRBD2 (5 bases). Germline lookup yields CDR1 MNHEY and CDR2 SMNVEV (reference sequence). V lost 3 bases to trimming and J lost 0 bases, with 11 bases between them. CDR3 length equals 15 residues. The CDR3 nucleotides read TGTGCCAGCAGTTTCACTAGTGGGTACCAAGAGACCCAGTACTTC. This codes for CASSFTSGYQETQYF.

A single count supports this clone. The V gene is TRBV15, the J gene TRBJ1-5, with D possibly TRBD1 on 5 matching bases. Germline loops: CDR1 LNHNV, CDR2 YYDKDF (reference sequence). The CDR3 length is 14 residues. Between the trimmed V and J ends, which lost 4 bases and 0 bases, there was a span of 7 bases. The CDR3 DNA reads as TGTGCCACCAGCACTGACAGTAGCAATCAGCCCCAGCATTTT. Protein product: CATSTDSSNQPQHF.

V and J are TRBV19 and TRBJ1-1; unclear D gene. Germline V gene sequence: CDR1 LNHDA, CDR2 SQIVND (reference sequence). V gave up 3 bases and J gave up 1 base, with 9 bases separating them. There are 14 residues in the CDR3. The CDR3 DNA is TGTGCCAGTAGTATTGATAGTACGAACACTGAAGCTTTCTTT. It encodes CASSIDSTNTEAFF.

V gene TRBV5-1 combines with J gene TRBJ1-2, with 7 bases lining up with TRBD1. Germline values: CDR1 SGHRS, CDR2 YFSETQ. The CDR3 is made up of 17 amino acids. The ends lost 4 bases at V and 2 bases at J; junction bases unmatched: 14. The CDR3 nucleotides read TGCGCCAGCAGCCCTGGAGGGACAGAAACCATGAACTATGGCTACACCTTC. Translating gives CASSPGGTETMNYGYTF.

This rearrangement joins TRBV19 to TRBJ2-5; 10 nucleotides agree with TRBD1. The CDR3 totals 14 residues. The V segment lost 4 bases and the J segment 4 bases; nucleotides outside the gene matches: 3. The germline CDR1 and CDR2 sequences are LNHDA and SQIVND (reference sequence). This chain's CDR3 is CASSRGTGAETQYF. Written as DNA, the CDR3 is TGTGCCAGTAGTAGGGGGACAGGGGCAGAGACCCAGTACTTC.

The CDR3 nucleotides read TGTGCCAGCAGTGTAGACAGACTTGACGGCTACACCTTC. Amino acids: CASSVDRLDGYTF. This chain connects TRBV2 to TRBJ1-2, with D possibly matching TRBD1 (5 bases). This CDR3 contains 13 residues. Germline V lookup: CDR1 SNHLY, CDR2 FYNNEI. Trimming cost V 4 bases and J 8 bases, with 14 bases left between them.

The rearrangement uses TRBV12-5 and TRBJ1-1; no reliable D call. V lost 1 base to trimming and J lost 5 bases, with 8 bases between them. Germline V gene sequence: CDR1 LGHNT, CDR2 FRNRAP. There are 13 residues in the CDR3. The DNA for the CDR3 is TGTGCTAGTGGTTTGGGCGAGGGAACTGAAGCTTTCTTT. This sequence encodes CASGLGEGTEAFF. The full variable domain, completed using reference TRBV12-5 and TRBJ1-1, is DARVTQTPRHKVTEMGQEVTMRCQPILGHNTVFWYRQTMMQGLELLAYFRNRAPLDDSGMPKDRFSAEMPDATLATLKIQPSEPRDSAVYFCASGLGEGTEAFFGQGTRLTVV.

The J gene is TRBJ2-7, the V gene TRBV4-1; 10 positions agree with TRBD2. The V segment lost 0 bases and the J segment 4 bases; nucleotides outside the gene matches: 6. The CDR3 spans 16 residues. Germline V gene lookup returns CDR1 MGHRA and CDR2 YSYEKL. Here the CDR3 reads CASSQDSLAGIYEQYF. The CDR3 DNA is TGCGCCAGCAGCCAAGATTCACTAGCGGGGATATACGAGCAGTACTTC.

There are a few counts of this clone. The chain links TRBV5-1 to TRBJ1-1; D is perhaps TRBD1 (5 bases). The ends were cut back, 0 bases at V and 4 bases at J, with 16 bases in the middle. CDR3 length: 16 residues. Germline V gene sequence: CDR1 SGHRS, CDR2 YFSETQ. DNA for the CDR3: TGCGCCAGCAGCTTGGCACAAATCGGCGGGGGCACTGAAGCTTTCTTT. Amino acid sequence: CASSLAQIGGGTEAFF.

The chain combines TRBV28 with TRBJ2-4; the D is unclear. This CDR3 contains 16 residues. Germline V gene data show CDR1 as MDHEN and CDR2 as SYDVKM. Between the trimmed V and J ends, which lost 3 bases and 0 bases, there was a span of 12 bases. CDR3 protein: CASSFVDIGAKNIQYF. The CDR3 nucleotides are TGTGCCAGCAGTTTTGTAGATATTGGAGCCAAAAACATTCAGTACTTC.

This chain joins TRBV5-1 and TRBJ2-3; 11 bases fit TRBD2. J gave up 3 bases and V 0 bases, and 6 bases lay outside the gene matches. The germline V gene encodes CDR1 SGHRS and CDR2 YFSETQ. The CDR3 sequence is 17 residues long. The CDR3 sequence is CASSLGTLAGGTDTQYF. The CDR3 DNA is TGCGCCAGCAGCTTGGGGACCTTAGCGGGAGGGACAGATACGCAGTATTTT.

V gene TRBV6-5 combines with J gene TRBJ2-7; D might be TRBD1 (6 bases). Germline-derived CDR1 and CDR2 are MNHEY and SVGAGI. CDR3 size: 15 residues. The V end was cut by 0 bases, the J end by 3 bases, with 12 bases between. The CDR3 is CASSYSYREGYEQYF. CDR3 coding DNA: TGTGCCAGCAGTTACTCGTACAGGGAAGGCTACGAGCAGTACTTC.

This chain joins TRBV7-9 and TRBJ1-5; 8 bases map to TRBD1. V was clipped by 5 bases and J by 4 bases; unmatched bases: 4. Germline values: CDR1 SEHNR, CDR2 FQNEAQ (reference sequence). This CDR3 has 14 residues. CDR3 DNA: TGTGCCAGCAGCACAGACAGGGGTAATCAGCCCCAGCATTTT. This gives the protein CASSTDRGNQPQHF.

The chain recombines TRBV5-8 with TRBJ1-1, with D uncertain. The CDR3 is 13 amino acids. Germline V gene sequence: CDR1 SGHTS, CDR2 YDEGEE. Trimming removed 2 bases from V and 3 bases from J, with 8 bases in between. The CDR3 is CASSFSGYTEAFF. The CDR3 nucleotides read TGTGCCAGCAGCTTCTCGGGTTACACTGAAGCTTTCTTT.

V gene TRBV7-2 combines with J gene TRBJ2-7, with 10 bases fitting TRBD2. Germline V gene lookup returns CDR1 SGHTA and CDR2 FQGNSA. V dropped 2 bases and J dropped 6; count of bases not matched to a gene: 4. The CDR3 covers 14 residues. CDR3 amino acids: CASSLQRGGREQYF. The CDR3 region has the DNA TGTGCCAGCAGCTTACAGCGGGGGGGCCGCGAGCAGTACTTC.

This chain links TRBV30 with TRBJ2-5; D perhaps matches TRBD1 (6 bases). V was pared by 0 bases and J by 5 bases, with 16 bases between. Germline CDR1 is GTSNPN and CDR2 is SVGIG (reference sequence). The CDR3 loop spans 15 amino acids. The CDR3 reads CAWSVGHTGPETQYF. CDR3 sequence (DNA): TGTGCCTGGAGTGTGGGACACACAGGGCCGGAGACCCAGTACTTC.

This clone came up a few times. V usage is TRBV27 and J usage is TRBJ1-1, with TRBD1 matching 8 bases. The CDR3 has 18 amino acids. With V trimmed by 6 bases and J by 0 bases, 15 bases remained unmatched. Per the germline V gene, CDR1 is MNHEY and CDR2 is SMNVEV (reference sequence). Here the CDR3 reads CASSLNPPAGGLNTEAFF. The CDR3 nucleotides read TGTGCCAGCAGCCTCAACCCTCCGGCAGGGGGCTTGAACACTGAAGCTTTCTTT.

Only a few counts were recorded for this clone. CDR3 sequence: CASSLGPGAYNEQFF. The CDR3 DNA sequence: TGTGCCAGCAGCTTAGGACCAGGGGCCTACAATGAGCAGTTCTTC. The chain recombines TRBV7-6 with TRBJ2-1; a weak D match, TRBD1 (6 bases). The germline gives CDR1 SGHVS, CDR2 FNYEAQ. CDR3 length equals 15 residues. Trimming pared 1 base from V and 2 bases from J, leaving 9 bases between.

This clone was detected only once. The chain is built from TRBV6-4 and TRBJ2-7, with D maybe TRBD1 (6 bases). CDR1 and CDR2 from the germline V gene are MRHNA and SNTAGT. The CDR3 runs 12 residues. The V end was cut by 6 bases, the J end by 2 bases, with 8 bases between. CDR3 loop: CASRAGAYEQYF. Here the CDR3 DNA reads TGTGCCAGCAGGGCAGGGGCCTACGAGCAGTACTTC.

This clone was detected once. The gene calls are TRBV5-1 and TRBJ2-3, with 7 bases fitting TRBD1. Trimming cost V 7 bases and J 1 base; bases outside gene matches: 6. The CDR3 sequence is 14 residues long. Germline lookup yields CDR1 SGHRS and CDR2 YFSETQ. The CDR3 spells CASGSTGGTDTQYF. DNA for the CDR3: TGCGCCAGCGGATCCACAGGGGGCACAGATACGCAGTATTTT.

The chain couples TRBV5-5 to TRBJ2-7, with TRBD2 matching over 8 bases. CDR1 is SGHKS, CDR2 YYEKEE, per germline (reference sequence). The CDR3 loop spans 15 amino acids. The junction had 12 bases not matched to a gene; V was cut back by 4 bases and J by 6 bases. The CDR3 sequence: CASSPGSGRSGEQYF. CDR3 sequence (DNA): TGTGCCAGCAGCCCAGGGAGCGGGAGATCGGGCGAGCAGTACTTC.

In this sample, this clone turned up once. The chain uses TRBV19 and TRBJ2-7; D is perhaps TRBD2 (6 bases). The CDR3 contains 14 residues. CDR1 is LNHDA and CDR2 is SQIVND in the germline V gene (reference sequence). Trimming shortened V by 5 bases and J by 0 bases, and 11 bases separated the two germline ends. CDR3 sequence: CASSRAGSSYEQYF. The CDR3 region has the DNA TGTGCCAGTAGTCGAGCCGGGAGCTCCTACGAGCAGTACTTC.

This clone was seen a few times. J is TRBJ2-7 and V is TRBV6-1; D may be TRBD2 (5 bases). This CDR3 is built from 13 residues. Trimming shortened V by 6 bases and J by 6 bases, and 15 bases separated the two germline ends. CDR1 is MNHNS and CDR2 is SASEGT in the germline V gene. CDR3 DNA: TGTGCCAGCAGCCCGTCGACTGGGAGCGAGCAGTACTTC. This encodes CASSPSTGSEQYF.

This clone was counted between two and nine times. The CDR3 bases are TGTGCCAGCAGCGTTCGGGGGGGGCAAGGAGAGACCCAGTACTTC. Encoded protein: CASSVRGGQGETQYF. V usage is TRBV9 and J usage is TRBJ2-5; 8 positions match TRBD2. CDR3 size: 15 residues. Germline CDR1 and CDR2: SGDLS and YYNGEE. With 2 bases clipped from V and 4 bases from J, the junction kept 7 bases outside the gene matches.

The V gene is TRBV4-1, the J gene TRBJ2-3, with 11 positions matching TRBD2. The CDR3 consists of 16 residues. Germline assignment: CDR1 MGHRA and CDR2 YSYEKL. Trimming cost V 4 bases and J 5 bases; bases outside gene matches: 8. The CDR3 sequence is CASSPGLADLRDTQYF. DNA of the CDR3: TGCGCCAGCAGCCCGGGACTAGCGGACCTCAGAGATACGCAGTATTTT.

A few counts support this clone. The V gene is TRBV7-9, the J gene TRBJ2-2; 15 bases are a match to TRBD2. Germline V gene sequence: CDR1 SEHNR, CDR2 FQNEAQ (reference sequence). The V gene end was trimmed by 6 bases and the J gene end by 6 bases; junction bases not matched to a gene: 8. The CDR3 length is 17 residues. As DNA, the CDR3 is TGTGCCAGCAGTAGGACTAGCGGGGGGGCCTTTTCCGGGGAGCTGTTTTTT. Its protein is CASSRTSGGAFSGELFF.

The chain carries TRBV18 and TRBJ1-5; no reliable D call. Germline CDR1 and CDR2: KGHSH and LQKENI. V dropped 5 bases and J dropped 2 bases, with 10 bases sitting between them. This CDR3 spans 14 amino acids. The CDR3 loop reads CASSGLSGNQPQHF. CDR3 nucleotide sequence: TGTGCCAGCTCAGGCCTGTCTGGCAATCAGCCCCAGCATTTT.